The T cell receptor beta chain described here comes from a study of OX40 agonist ivuxolimab in advanced cancers. Overall study: A mean age of around 66 years, range about 20 to 79, was recorded, and approximately 85% were male. General study points: By week 6 at 0.1 to 3.0 mg/kg, blood CD4+ and CD8+ T cells had expanded clonally. Among expanded peripheral T cells, antigen specificity went undetermined.

Measured with immunoSEQ multiplex PCR; TCRdb has only the in-frame clones, and not every one. The data hold tens of thousands of clones, with 75% to 90% observed a single time. V trimming: 6 bases; J trimming: 6 bases; junction bases outside the gene matches: 7. Germline lookup yields CDR1 MNHEY and CDR2 SMNVEV (reference sequence). The CDR3 is 13 residues long. A word on this clone: Its antigen is undetermined.

This specimen consisted of CD4+ or CD8+ T cells sorted from blood, obtained in a trial of the OX40 agonist ivuxolimab. This receptor was identified in an adult with an advanced solid tumor such as melanoma, head and neck, liver or kidney cancer. The chain employs TRBV27 and TRBJ1-2; 7 bases agree with TRBD1. For the CDR3, the DNA is TGTGCCAGCAGCGGGACAGATGACAATGGCTACACCTTC. Translated, it gives CASSGTDDNGYTF.